The source of this TCR beta chain is a study of blood T cell repertoires in COVID-19. Across the whole study: From the United States, Italy and Spain came samples of acute and convalescent COVID-19.

TCRdb's table, derived via immunoSEQ multiplex PCR, lists solely in-frame clones and lacks some. The sample holds 120,000 or so clones, 84% seen once. The V and J ends lost 5 bases and 0 bases respectively, with 11 bases between them. This CDR3 has 15 amino acids. Germline-derived CDR1 and CDR2 are MNHEY and SVGEGT. The specimen was PBMCs or T cells enriched from blood (not recorded which). This chain links TRBV6-2 or TRBV6-3 with TRBJ2-1; D ambiguous. This receptor was taken from a woman aged 25-40 years who had recovered from COVID-19. The CDR3 sequence: CASSAAPSSYNEQFF. CDR3 DNA: TGTGCCAGCAGTGCTGCCCCGAGCTCCTACAATGAGCAGTTCTTC.